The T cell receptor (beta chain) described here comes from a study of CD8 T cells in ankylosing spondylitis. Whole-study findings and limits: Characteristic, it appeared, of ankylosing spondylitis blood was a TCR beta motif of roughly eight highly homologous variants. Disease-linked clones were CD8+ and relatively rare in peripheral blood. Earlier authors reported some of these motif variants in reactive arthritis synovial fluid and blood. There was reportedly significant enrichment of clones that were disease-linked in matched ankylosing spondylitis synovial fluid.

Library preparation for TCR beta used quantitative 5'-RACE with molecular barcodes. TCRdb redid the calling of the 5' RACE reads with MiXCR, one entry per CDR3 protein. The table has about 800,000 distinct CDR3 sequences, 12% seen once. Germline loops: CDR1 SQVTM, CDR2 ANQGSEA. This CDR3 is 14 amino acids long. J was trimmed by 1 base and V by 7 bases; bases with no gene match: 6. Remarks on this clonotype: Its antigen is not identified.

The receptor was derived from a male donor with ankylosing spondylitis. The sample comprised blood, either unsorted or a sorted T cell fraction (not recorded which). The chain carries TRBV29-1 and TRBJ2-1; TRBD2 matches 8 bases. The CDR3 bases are TGCAGCGACGCAGGGACTAGATCCTACAATGAGCAGTTCTTC. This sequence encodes CSDAGTRSYNEQFF.